Listed here are 14 T cell receptor beta chains from one sample, sequenced in a study of molecular identifiers for immune sequencing clone quantification. TCRdb passed the PCR reads through MiXCR, listing each CDR3 protein once. The sample includes about 630,000 distinct CDR3 sequences, approximately 24% of them seen just once. Sequenced sample: naive CD8+ T cells from blood, with Jurkat cell RNA spiked in. The subset is: FACS-sorted CD8+CD4-CCR7+CD45RA+ naive T cells. The receptors come from a human donor in good health. Some libraries in this study had Jurkat cell RNA spiked in.

This clonotype appeared a few times. The V call is TRBV7-9, the J call TRBJ1-1; TRBD1 agrees at 7 bases. The CDR3 contains 15 residues. CDR1 is SEHNR and CDR2 is FQNEAQ in the germline V gene (reference sequence). V shed 5 bases, J shed 4 bases, and the junction held 10 bases outside the gene matches. CDR3 in DNA: TGTGCCAGCAGCAGAAACAGGGGCTCGAGCACTGAAGCTTTCTTT. As protein: CASSRNRGSSTEAFF. Full variable domain (missing parts from reference TRBV7-9 and TRBJ1-1): DTGVSQNPRHKITKRGQNVTFRCDPISEHNRLYWYRQTLGQGPEFLTYFQNEAQLEKSRLLSDRFSAERPKGSFSTLEIQRTEQGDSAMYLCASSRNRGSSTEAFFGQGTRLTVV.

In this sample, this clonotype turned up a few times. V gene TRBV19 combines with J gene TRBJ1-2; TRBD1 might be the D (5 bases). The V gene lost 3 bases and the J gene lost 3 bases, with 11 bases spanning the gap. Germline-derived CDR1 and CDR2 are LNHDA and SQIVND (reference sequence). CDR3 length equals 14 residues. Here the CDR3 reads CASSMPTAYYGYTF. CDR3 DNA sequence: TGTGCCAGTAGTATGCCGACAGCCTACTATGGCTACACCTTC.

This clonotype appeared many times. The chain couples TRBV4-1 to TRBJ1-1; TRBD1 matches 10 bases. This CDR3 region has 15 residues. The V segment lost 3 bases and the J segment 6 bases; nucleotides outside the gene matches: 7. Germline V CDR1 and CDR2: MGHRA, YSYEKL. The CDR3 sequence: CASSHPGQGFPEAFF. The CDR3 DNA sequence: TGCGCCAGCAGCCATCCGGGACAGGGGTTTCCTGAAGCTTTCTTT.

This chain uses TRBV4-3 with TRBJ2-5, with D perhaps matching TRBD2 (5 bases). This CDR3 contains 14 residues. Trimming shortened V by 1 base and J by 5 bases, and 11 bases separated the two germline ends. CDR1 is LGHNA, CDR2 YSLEER, per germline. CDR3 region: CASSQGASRETQYF. CDR3 coding DNA: TGCGCCAGCAGCCAAGGGGCTAGCAGGGAGACCCAGTACTTC.

Comments on this clonotype: Its ends do not fully match the called genes, so a read error is possible. The chain employs TRBV6-5 and TRBJ2-5; the match to TRBD2 covers 9 bases. The CDR3 is 15 residues long. Germline CDR1 reads MNHEY; CDR2 reads SVGAGI. CDR3: CASSYLAGEQEPQYF. In nucleotides, the CDR3 is TGTGCCAGCAGTTACTTAGCGGGAGAACAAGAGCCCCAGTACTTC.

This clonotype has just one count. This chain links TRBV20-1 with TRBJ1-5; tentative D call: TRBD1 (6 bases). Trimming shortened V by 2 bases and J by 6 bases, and 11 bases separated the two germline ends. The CDR3 spans 13 residues. Germline CDR1 DFQATT, CDR2 SNEGSKA (reference sequence). DNA for the CDR3: TGCAGTGCTAGACAGGGGCCTGGTCAGCCCCAGCATTTT. Its translation: CSARQGPGQPQHF.

This clonotype was counted a few times. The rearrangement joins TRBV9 to TRBJ2-1; D remains ambiguous. Trimming removed 0 bases from V and 4 bases from J, with 11 bases in between. The germline V gene has CDR1 SGDLS and CDR2 YYNGEE. CDR3 length: 15 amino acids. The CDR3 region is CASSVGFGPYNEQFF. The CDR3 bases are TGTGCCAGCAGCGTAGGTTTCGGGCCGTACAATGAGCAGTTCTTC.

As to this clonotype: A read error is possible here, since a much larger clone lies one base away. V gene TRBV6-2 or TRBV6-3 combines with J gene TRBJ1-2; no clear D gene. Germline values: CDR1 MNHEY, CDR2 SVGEGT. The CDR3 spans 11 residues. CDR3 bases: TGTGCCGGCAGTTACAGTTATGGCTACACCTTC. Its translation: CAGSYSYGYTF.

To note about this clonotype: One junction end does not reproduce the germline sequence, and a read error may be involved. This chain's CDR3 is CARSHSSGAYNEQFF. CDR3 coding DNA: TGCGCCCGCAGCCATTCTTCGGGAGCCTACAATGAGCAGTTCTTC. This chain joins TRBV4-1 and TRBJ2-1, with a weak D call TRBD2 (6 bases). This CDR3 is 15 amino acids long. Germline V gene sequence: CDR1 MGHRA, CDR2 YSYEKL.

This clonotype was seen only a few times. V usage is TRBV5-3 and J usage is TRBJ2-7; 11 bases line up with TRBD2. TRBV5-3 is recorded as an ORF, its role being uncertain. CDR3 size: 19 residues. Losses at the gene ends were 8 bases for V and 0 bases for J; bases not matched to a gene: 19. The DNA for the CDR3 is TGTGCCAGCAGCCGAAGGACGGGACTAGCGGTTTGGAGCTCCTACGAGCAGTACTTC. Amino acids: CASSRRTGLAVWSSYEQYF.

The V call is TRBV6-1, the J call TRBJ2-1; possible D gene TRBD1, 5 bases. Germline V CDR1 and CDR2: MNHNS, SASEGT. The V end was cut by 3 bases, the J end by 8 bases, with 23 bases between. The CDR3 length is 17 residues. CDR3 DNA sequence: TGTGCCAGCAGTGATGGTCGTCTGACTTTAAGGGGTTATGAGCAGTTCTTC. Translated: CASSDGRLTLRGYEQFF.

With regard to this clonotype: This may be a read error, as it is one base from a much larger clone. The chain is built from TRBV5-3 and TRBJ1-1; D possibly corresponds to TRBD1 (6 bases). TRBV5-3 is designated an ORF whose function remains uncertain. The V end was cut by 8 bases, the J end by 2 bases, with 25 bases between. The CDR3 length is 17 residues. The CDR3 loop is CASSPGPGLGTNTEAFF. CDR3 DNA: TGTGCCAGCAGCCCGGGTCCGGGACTGGGGACAAACACTGAAGCTTTCTTT.

This rearrangement joins TRBV4-2 to TRBJ2-7; no clear D. Trimming left V 0 bases short and J 6 bases short, with 18 bases between. This CDR3 is 16 amino acids long. The V gene's germline CDR1 is LGHNA and CDR2 YNFKEQ. The CDR3 loop reads CASSQDLGAMSVEQYF. The CDR3 DNA sequence: TGTGCCAGCAGCCAAGATTTAGGAGCAATGTCGGTCGAGCAGTACTTC.

The gene calls are TRBV20-1 and TRBJ2-1; 7 nucleotides agree with TRBD1. The germline V gene has CDR1 DFQATT and CDR2 SNEGSKA (reference sequence). This CDR3 has 15 amino acids. Germline trimming cut 3 bases from V and 0 bases from J; bases unmatched to any gene: 5. CDR3 region: CSARSDRSSYNEQFF. As DNA, the CDR3 is TGCAGTGCTAGGTCGGACAGGAGCTCCTACAATGAGCAGTTCTTC.